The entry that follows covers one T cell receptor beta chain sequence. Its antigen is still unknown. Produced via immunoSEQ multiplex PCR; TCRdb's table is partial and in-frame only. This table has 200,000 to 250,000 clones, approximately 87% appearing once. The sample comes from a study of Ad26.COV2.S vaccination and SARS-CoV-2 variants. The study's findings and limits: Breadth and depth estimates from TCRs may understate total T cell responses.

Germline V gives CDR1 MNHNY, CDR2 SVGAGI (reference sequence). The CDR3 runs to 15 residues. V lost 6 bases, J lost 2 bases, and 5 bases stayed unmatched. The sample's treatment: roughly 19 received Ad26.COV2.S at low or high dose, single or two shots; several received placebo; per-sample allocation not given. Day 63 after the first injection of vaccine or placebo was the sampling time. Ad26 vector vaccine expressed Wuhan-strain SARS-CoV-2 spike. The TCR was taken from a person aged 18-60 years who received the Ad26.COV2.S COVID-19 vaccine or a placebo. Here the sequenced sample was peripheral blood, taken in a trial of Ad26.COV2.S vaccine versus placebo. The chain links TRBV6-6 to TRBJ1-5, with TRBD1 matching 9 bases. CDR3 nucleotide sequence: TGTGCCAGCAGCCGGACAGGGGAAGGCAATCAGCCCCAGCATTTT. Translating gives CASSRTGEGNQPQHF.